This T cell receptor (beta chain) was captured in a study of tumor-infiltrating lymphocytes in oesophageal squamous cell carcinoma (dated by TCRdb to between 2015 and 2016). With regard to this clonotype: The antigen it binds to is not known. At one of its ends the junction is not consistent with the germline gene, which may arise from a read error.

The library was built by means of PCR. For sequencing, an Illumina HiSeq 2000 was employed. The public sequencing data were trimmed at Q25 with fastp and processed into clonotypes with MiXCR by TCRdb, which kept only in-frame beta chains. Each CDR3 protein appears once, grouped with its most common genes and DNA. Within this sample are just under 20,000 distinct CDR3 sequences, with about two fifths of them counted one time only. The top ten clones comprise approximately 19% of the sample. This receptor was identified in a male donor with esophageal squamous cell carcinoma. The sample comprised esophageal tumor tissue.

DNA sequence: TGTGCTAGCAGCGAACGGGGGGGTGCCGGGGAGCTGTTTTTT. This translates into CASSERGGAGELFF. The sequence is built from TRBV7-6 and TRBJ2-2, with TRBD2 matching 8 junction bases. The CDR3 numbers 14 residues from cysteine through phenylalanine. Of the read, only the CDR3 DNA is kept; its 42 bases are in frame from base 1. From a lookup of the germline V gene, CDR1 and CDR2 are SGHVS and FNYEAQ.